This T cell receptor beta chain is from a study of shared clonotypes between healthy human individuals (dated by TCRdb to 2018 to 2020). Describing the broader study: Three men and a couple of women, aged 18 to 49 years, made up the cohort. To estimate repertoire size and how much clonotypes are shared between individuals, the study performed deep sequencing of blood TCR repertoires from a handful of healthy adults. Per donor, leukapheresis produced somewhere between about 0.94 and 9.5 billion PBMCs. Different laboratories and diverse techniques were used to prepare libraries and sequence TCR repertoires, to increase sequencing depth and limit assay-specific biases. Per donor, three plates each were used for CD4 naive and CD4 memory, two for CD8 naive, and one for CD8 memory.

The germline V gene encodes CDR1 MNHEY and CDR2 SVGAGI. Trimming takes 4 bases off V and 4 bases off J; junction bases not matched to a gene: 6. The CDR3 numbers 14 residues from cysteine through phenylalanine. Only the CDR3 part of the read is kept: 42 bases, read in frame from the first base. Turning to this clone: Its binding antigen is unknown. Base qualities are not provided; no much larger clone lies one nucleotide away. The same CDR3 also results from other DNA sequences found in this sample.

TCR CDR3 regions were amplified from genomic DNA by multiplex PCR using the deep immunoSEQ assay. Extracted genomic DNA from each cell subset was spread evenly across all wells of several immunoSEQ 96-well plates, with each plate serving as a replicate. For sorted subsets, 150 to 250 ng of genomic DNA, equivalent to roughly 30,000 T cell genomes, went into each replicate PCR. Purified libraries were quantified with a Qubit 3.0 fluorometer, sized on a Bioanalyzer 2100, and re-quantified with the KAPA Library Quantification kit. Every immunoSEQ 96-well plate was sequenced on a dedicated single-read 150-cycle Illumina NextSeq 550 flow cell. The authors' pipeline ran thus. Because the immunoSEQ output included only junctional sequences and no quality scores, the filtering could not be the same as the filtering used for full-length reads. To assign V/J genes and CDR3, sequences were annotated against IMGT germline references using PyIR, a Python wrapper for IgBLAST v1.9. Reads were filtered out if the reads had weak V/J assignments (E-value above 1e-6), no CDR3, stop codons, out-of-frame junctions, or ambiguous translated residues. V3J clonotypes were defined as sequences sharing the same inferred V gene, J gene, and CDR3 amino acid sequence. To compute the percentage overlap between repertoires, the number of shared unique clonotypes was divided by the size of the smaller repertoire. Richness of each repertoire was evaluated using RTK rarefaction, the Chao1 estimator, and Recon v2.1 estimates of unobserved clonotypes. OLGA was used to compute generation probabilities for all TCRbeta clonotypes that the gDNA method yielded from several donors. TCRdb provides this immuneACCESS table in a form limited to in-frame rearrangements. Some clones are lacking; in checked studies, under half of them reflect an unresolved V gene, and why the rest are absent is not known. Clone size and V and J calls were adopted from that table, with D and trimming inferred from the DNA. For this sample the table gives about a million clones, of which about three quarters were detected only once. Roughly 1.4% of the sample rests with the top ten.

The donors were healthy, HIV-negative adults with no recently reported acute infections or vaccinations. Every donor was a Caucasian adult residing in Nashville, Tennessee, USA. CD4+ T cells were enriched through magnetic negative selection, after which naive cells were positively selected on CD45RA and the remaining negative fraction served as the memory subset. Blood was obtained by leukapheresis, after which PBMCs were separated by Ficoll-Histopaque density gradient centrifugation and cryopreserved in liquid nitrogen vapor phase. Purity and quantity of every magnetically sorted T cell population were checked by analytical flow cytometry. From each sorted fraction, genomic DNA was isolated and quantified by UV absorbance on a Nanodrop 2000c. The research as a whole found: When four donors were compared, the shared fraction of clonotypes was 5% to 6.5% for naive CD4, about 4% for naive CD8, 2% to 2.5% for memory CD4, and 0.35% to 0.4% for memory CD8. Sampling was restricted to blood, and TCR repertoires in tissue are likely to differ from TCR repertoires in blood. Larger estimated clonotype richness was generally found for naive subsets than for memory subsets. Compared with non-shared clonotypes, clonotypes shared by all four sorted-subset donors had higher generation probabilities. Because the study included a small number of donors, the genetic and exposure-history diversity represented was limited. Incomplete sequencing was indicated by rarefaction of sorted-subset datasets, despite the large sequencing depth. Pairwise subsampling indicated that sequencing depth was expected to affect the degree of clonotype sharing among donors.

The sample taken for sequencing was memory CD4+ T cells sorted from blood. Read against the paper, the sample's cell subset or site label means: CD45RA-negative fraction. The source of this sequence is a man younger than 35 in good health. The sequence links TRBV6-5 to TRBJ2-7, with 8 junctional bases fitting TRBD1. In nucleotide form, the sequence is TGTGCCAGCAGTTCCGGGACAGGAATATACGAGCAGTACTTC. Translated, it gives CASSSGTGIYEQYF.